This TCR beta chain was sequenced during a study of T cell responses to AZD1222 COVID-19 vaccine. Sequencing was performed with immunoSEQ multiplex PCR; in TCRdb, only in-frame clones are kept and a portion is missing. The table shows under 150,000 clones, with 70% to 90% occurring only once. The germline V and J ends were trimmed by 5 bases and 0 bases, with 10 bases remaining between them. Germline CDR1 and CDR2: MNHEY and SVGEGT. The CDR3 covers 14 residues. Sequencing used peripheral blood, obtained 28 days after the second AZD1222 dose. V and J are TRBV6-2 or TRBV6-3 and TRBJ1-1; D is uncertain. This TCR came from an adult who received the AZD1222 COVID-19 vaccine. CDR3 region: CASSRRFMNTEAFF. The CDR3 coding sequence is TGTGCCAGCAGTCGTCGGTTCATGAACACTGAAGCTTTCTTT.